This TCR beta chain was recovered during a study of cytomegalovirus exposure and HLA in healthy donors. Whole-study context: Out of 150 million to 200 million T cells, an earlier analysis found some 120 million unique TCR beta sequences in total. Whole-study findings and limits: Judged likely to be a sequencing artifact was a cluster of highly shared sequence variants.

Germline V gives CDR1 SGDLS, CDR2 YYNGEE. V shed 4 bases and J shed 1 base, with 11 bases lying between them. This CDR3 contains 14 residues. With respect to this clone: Its cognate antigen is unknown.

PCR employed 60 Vbeta and 13 Jbeta primers. Assay used: immunoSEQ multiplex PCR; TCRdb lists only in-frame clones, some missing. The table shows around 69,000 clones, with about 71% occurring only once. This sequence was found in a woman in her fifties or sixties in good health and CMV-seropositive. The sequencing input was PBMCs. The rearrangement joins TRBV9 to TRBJ1-1; unclear D gene. The CDR3 DNA reads as TGTGCCAGCAGCTTGGCGCAGGCGAACACTGAAGCTTTCTTT. This translates into CASSLAQANTEAFF. The complete variable domain, with remaining parts taken from reference TRBV9 and TRBJ1-1, reads DSGVTQTPKHLITATGQRVTLRCSPRSGDLSVYWYQQSLDQGLQFLIQYYNGEERAKGNILERFSAQQFPDLHSELNLSSLELGDSALYFCASSLAQANTEAFFGQGTRLTVV.